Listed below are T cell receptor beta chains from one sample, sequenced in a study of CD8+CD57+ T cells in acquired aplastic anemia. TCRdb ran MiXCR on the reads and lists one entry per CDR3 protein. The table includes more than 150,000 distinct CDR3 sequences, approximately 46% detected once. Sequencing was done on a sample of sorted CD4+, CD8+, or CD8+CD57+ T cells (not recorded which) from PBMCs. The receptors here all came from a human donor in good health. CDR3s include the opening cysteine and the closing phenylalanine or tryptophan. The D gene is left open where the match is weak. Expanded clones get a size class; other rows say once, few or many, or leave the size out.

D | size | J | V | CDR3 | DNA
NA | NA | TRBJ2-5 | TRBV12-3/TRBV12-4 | CASNSGFGETQYF | TGTGCCAGCAATTCGGGGTTTGGAGAGACCCAGTACTTC
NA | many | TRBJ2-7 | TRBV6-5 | CASSYSRGYEQYF | TGTGCCAGCAGTTACTCACGGGGCTACGAGCAGTACTTC
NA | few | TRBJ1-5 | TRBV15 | CATQQGGGQPQHF | TGTGCCACCCAACAAGGCGGAGGTCAGCCCCAGCATTTT
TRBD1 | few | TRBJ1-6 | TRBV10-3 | CAISQDRGLESPLHF | TGTGCCATCAGCCAAGACAGGGGGTTAGAATCACCCCTCCACTTT
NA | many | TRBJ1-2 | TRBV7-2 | CASSLTGGANYGYTF | TGTGCCAGCAGCTTAACGGGTGGCGCTAACTATGGCTACACCTTC
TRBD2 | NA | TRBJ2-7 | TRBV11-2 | CASSPGTSGRYDEQYF | TGTGCCAGCAGCCCGGGGACTAGCGGGAGGTACGACGAGCAGTACTTC
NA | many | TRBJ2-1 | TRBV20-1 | CSARDKRRYNEQFF | TGCAGTGCTAGAGATAAGCGGAGGTACAATGAGCAGTTCTTC
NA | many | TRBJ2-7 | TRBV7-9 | CASSLDGAVGEQYF | TGTGCCAGCAGCTTAGATGGGGCCGTGGGCGAGCAGTACTTC
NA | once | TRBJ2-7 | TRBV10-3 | CAISESAFLLYSYEQYF | TGTGCCATCAGTGAGTCGGCTTTCTTGCTCTACTCCTACGAGCAGTACTTC
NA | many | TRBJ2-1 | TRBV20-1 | CSARKSGAYNEQFF | TGCAGTGCTAGAAAGAGCGGAGCATACAATGAGCAGTTCTTC
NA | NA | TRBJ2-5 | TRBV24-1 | CATSARERETQYF | TGTGCCACCAGTGCTAGAGAGAGGGAGACCCAGTACTTC
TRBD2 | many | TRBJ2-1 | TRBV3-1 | CASSLVPGTSRNNEQFF | TGTGCCAGCAGCCTAGTACCTGGGACTAGCCGAAACAATGAGCAGTTCTTC
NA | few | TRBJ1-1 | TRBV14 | CASSPGQRTDEAFF | TGTGCCAGCAGCCCAGGACAGCGAACGGATGAAGCTTTCTTT
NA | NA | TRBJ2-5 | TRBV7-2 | CASSLEGLETQYF | TGTGCCAGCAGCTTAGAGGGCCTCGAGACCCAGTACTTC
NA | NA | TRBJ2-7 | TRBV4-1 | CASSQEPSTYEQYF | TGCGCCAGCAGCCAAGAGCCGTCTACCTACGAGCAGTACTTC
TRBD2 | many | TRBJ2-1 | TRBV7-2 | CASSSPPGLATGNEQFF | TGTGCCAGCAGCTCCCCGCCGGGACTAGCGACCGGCAATGAGCAGTTCTTC
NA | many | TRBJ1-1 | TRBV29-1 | CSVSRDDTEAFF | TGCAGCGTTTCCAGGGATGACACTGAAGCTTTCTTT
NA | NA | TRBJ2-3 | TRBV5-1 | CASNPTGDTQYF | TGCGCCAGCAACCCGACTGGAGATACGCAGTATTTT
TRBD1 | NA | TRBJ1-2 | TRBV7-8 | CATDRAGNGYTF | TGTGCCACTGACAGGGCGGGGAATGGCTACACCTTC
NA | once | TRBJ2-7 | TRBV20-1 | CSAITYGASYEQYF | TGCAGTGCTATTACCTACGGGGCCTCCTACGAGCAGTACTTC